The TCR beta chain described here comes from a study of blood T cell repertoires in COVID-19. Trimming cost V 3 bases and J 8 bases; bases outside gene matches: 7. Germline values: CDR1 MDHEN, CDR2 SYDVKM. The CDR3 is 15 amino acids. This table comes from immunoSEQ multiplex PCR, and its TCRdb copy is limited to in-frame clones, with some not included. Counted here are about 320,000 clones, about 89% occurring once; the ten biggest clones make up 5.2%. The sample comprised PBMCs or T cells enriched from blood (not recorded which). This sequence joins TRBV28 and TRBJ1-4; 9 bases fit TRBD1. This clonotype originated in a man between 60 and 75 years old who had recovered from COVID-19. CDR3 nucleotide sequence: TGTGCCAGCAGTTTTTCCGGGACAGGGAGGGAAAAACTGTTTTTT. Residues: CASSFSGTGREKLFF.